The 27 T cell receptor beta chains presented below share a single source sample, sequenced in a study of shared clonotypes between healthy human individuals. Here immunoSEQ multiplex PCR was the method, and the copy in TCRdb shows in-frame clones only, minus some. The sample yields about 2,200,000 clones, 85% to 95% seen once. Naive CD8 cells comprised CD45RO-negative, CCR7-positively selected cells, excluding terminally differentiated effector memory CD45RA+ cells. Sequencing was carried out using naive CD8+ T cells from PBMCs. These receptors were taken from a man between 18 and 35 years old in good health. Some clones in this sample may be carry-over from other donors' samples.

CDR3 in DNA: TGTGCCAGCAGCTTAGGGCTCTCCCTCTGGGAGCAGTACTTC. Protein product: CASSLGLSLWEQYF. This chain links TRBV7-8 with TRBJ2-7; D is uncertain. CDR3 length equals 14 residues. Germline V CDR1 and CDR2: SGHVS, FQNEAQ. V was pared by 1 base and J by 7 bases, with 14 bases between.

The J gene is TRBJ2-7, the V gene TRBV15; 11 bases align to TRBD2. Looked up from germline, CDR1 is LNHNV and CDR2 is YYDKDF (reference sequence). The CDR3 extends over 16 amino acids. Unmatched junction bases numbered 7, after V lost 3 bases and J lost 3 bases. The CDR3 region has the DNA TGTGCCACCAGCAGGGGACTAGCGGCTCTTAACTACGAGCAGTACTTC. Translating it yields CATSRGLAALNYEQYF.

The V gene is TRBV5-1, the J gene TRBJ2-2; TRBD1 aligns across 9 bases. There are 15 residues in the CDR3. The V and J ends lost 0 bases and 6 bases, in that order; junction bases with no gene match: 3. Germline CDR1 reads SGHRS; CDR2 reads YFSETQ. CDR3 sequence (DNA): TGCGCCAGCAGCTTGGTGGACAGGGGAGCCGGGGAGCTGTTTTTT. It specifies CASSLVDRGAGELFF.

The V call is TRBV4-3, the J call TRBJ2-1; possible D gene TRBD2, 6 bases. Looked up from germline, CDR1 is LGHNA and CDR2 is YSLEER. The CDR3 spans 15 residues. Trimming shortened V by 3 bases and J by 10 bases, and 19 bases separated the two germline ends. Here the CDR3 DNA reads TGCGCCAGCAGCCAGGAGGGCTTGGACGGGGGAGAGCAGTTCTTC. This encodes CASSQEGLDGGEQFF.

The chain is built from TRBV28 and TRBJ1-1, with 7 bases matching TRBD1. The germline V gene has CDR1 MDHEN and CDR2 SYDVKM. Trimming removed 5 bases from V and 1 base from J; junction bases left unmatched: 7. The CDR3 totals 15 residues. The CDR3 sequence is CASSVDREGNTEAFF. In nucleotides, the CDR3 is TGTGCCAGCAGTGTCGACAGGGAGGGGAACACTGAAGCTTTCTTT.

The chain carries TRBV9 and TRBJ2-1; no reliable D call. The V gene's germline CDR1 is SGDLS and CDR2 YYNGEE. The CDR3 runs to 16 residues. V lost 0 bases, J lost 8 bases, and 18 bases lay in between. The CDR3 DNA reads TGTGCCAGCAGCGTAGCCAAGTTGGCACGGAGCGATGAGCAGTTCTTC. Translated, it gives CASSVAKLARSDEQFF.

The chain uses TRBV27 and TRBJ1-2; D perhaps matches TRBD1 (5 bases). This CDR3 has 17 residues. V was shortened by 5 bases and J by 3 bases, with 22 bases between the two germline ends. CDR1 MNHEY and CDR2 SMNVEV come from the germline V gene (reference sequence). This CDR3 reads CASSSFPGPPVDYGYTF. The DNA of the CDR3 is TGTGCCAGCAGTAGTTTCCCGGGACCGCCGGTGGACTATGGCTACACCTTC.

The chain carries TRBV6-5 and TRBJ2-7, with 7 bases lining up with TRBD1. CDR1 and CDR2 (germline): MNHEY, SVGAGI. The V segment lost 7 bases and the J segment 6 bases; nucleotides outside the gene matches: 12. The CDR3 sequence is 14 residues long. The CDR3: CASTPTGFGSEQYF. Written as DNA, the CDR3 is TGTGCCAGCACCCCGACAGGGTTTGGGTCCGAGCAGTACTTC.

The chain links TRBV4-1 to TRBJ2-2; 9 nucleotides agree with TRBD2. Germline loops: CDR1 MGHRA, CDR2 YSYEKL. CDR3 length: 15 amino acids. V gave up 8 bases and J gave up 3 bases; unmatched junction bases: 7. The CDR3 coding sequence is TGCGCCAGCGGGGGGCGGGAGGGTGACACCGGGGAGCTGTTTTTT. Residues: CASGGREGDTGELFF.

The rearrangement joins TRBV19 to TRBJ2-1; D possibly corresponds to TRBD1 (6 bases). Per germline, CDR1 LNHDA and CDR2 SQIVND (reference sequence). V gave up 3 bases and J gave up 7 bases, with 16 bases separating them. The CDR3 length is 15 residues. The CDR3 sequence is CASSIGRTVINEQFF. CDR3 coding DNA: TGTGCCAGTAGTATTGGAAGGACAGTGATTAATGAGCAGTTCTTC. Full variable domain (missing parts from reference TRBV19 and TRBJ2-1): DGGITQSPKYLFRKEGQNVTLSCEQNLNHDAMYWYRQDPGQGLRLIYYSQIVNDFQKGDIAEGYSVSREKKESFPLTVTSAQKNPTAFYLCASSIGRTVINEQFFGPGTRLTVL.

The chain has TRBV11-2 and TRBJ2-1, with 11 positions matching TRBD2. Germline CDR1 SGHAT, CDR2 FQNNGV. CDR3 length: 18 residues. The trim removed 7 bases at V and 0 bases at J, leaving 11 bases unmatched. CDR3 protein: CASMGPSGRPSSYNEQFF. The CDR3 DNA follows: TGTGCCAGCATGGGCCCTAGCGGGAGGCCGAGCTCCTACAATGAGCAGTTCTTC.

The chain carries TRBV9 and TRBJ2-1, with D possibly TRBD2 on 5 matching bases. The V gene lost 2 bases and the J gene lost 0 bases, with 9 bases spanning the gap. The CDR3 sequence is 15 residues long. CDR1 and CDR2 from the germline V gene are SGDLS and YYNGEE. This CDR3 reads CASSVTGNSYNEQFF. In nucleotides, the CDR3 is TGTGCCAGCAGCGTTACGGGAAACTCCTACAATGAGCAGTTCTTC. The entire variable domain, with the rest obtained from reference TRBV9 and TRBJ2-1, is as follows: DSGVTQTPKHLITATGQRVTLRCSPRSGDLSVYWYQQSLDQGLQFLIQYYNGEERAKGNILERFSAQQFPDLHSELNLSSLELGDSALYFCASSVTGNSYNEQFFGPGTRLTVL.

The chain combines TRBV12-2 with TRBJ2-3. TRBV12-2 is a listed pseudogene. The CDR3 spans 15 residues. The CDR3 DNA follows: TGTGCAAGTCGCCCCTTGGGGGATGGGGCAGATACGCAGTATTTT. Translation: CASRPLGDGADTQYF.

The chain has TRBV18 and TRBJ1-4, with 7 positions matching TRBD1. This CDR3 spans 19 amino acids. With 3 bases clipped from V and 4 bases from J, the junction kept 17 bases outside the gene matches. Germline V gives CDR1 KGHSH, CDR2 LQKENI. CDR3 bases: TGTGCCAGCTCACCCTCCCGGGACAGTCCTTACGGAGTTAATGAAAAACTGTTTTTT. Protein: CASSPSRDSPYGVNEKLFF.

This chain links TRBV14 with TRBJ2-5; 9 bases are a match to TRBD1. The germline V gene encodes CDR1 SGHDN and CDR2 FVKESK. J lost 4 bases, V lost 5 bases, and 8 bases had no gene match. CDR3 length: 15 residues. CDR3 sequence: CASSAAWGQGETQYF. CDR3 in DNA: TGTGCCAGCAGCGCTGCCTGGGGACAGGGAGAGACCCAGTACTTC.

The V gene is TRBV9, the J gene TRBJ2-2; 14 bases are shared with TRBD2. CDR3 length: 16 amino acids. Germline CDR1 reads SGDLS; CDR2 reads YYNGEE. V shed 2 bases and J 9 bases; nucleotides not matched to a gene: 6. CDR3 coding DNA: TGTGCCAGCAGCGTGGGACTAGCGGGAGATAGTCGGGAGCTGTTTTTT. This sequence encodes CASSVGLAGDSRELFF.

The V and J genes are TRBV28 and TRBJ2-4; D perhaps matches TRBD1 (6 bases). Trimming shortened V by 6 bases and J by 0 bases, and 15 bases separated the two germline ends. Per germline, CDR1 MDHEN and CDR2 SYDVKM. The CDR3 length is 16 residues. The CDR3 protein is CASSRLDSLAKNIQYF. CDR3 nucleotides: TGTGCCAGCAGCCGCTTGGACAGCTTAGCCAAAAACATTCAGTACTTC.

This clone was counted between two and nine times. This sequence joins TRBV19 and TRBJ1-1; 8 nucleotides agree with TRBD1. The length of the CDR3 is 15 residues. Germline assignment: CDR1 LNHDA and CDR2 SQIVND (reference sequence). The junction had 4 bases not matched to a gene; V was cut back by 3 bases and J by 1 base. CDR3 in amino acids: CASSIGTGWNTEAFF. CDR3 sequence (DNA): TGTGCCAGTAGTATTGGGACAGGATGGAACACTGAAGCTTTCTTT.

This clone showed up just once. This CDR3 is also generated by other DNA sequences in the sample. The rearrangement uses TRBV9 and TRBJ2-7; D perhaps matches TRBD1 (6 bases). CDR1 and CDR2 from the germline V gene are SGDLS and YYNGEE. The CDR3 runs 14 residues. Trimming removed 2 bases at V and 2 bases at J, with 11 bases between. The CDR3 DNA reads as TGTGCCAGCAGCGTGGAAGGGGGTCCCTACGAGCAGTACTTC. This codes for CASSVEGGPYEQYF.

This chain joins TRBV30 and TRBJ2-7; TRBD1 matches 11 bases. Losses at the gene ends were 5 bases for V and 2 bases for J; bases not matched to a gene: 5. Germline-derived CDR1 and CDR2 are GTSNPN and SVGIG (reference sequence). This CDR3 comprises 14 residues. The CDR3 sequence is CAWRGGQGAYEQYF. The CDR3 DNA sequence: TGTGCCTGGCGCGGGGGACAGGGGGCCTACGAGCAGTACTTC.

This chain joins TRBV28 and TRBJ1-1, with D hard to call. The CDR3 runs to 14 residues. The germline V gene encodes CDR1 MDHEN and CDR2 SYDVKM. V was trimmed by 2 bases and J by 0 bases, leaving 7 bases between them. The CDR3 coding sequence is TGTGCCAGCAGTTTAAGCCAGATGAACACTGAAGCTTTCTTT. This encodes CASSLSQMNTEAFF.

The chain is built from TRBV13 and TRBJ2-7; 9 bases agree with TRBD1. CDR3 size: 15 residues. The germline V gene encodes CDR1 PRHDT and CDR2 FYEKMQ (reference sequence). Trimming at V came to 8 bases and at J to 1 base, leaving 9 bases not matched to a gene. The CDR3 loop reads CASGGRGQGSYEQYF. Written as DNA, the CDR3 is TGTGCCAGCGGTGGCAGGGGACAGGGATCCTACGAGCAGTACTTC.

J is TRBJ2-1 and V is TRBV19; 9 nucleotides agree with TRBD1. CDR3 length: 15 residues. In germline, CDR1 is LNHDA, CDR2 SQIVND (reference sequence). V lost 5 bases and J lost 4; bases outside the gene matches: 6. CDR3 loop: CASSVGTGKYNEQFF. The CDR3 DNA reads TGTGCCAGTAGTGTCGGGACAGGGAAATACAATGAGCAGTTCTTC.

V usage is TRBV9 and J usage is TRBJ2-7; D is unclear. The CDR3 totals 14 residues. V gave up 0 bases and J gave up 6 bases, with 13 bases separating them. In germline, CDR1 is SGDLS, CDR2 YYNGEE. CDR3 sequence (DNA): TGTGCCAGCAGCGTAGGGGGTGGTGACTCCGAGCAGTACTTC. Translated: CASSVGGGDSEQYF.

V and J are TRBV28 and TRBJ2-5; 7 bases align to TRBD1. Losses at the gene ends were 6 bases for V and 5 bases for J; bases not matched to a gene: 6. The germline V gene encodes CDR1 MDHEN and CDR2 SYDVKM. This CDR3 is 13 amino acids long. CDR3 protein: CASRTTGAETQYF. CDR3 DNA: TGTGCCAGCAGAACTACAGGGGCGGAGACCCAGTACTTC.

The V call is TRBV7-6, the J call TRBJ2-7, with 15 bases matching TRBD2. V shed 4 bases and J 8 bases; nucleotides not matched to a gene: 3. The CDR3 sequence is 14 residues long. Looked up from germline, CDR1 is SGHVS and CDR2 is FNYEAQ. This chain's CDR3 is CASSSGLAGGKQYF. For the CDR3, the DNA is TGTGCCAGCAGCTCGGGACTAGCGGGGGGAAAGCAGTACTTC. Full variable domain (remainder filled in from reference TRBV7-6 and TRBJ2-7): GAGVSQSPRYKVTKRGQDVALRCDPISGHVSLYWYRQALGQGPEFLTYFNYEAQQDKSGLPNDRFSAERPEGSISTLTIQRTEQRDSAMYRCASSSGLAGGKQYFGPGTRLTVT.

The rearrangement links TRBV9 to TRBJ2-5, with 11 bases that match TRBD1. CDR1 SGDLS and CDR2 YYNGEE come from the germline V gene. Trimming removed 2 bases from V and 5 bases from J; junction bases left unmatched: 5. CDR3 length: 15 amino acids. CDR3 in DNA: TGTGCCAGCAGCGTGGGACAGGGGGTTCGGGAGACCCAGTACTTC. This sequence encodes CASSVGQGVRETQYF.